This T cell receptor (beta chain) was captured in a study of T cell responses to AZD1222 COVID-19 vaccine. TCRdb's table, derived via immunoSEQ multiplex PCR, lists solely in-frame clones and lacks some. The sample lists about 59,000 clones, roughly nine tenths occurring once. With 0 bases removed from V and 5 bases from J, the gap between germline ends came to 13 bases. This CDR3 is built from 15 residues. The germline CDR1 and CDR2 sequences are SGHAT and FQNNGV. Overall study findings and caveats: Two AZD1222 administrations were followed by greater Spike-specific TCR breadth and depth. Vaccine-related CD4 TCRs covered spike, predominating at 160-218 and 743-854.

This clone has only one observation. As yet, its antigen is unknown. The clonotype originates from an adult who received the AZD1222 COVID-19 vaccine. The source material was peripheral blood, sampled 28 days after the second AZD1222 dose. The chain couples TRBV11-2 to TRBJ1-1; possible D gene TRBD1, 5 bases. CDR3 loop: CASSLDPGGWTEAFF. Here the CDR3 DNA reads TGTGCCAGCAGCTTAGATCCGGGGGGATGGACTGAAGCTTTCTTT. The whole variable domain, remainder taken from reference TRBV11-2 and TRBJ1-1, is EAGVAQSPRYKIIEKRQSVAFWCNPISGHATLYWYQQILGQGPKLLIQFQNNGVVDDSQLPKDRFSAERLKGVDSTLKIQPAKLEDSAVYLCASSLDPGGWTEAFFGQGTRLTVV.